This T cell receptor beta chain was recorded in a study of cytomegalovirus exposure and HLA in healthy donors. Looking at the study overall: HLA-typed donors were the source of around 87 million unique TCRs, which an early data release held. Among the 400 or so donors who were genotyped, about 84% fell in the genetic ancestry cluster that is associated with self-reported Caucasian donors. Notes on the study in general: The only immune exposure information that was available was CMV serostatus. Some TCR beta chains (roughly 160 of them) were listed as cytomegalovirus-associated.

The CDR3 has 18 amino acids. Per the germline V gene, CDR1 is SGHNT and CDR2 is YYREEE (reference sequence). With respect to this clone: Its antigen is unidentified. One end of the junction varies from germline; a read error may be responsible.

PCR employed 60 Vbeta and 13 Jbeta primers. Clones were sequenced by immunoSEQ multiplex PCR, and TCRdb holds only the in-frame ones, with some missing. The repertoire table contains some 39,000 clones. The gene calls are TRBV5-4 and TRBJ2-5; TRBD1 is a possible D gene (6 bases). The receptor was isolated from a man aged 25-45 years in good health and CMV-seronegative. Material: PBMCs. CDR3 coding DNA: TGTGCCAGCAGCTTGGCCCGACAGGCGTCAGGTCTGGAAGAGAACCAGTACTTC. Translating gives CASSLARQASGLEENQYF.